One and the same sample provided the 8 T cell receptor beta chains below, sequenced in a study of T cells in Graves' hyperthyroidism and ophthalmopathy. From RNA transcripts, TCR beta CDR3 regions were amplified. First-round RT-PCR targeting the TCR CDR3 was performed with the HTBI primer set. TCRdb used MiXCR to reprocess the multiplex PCR reads, holding one entry per CDR3 protein. The sample holds nearly 750,000 distinct CDR3 sequences, approximately 40% seen once. The sequenced sample was blood. The receptor set was obtained from a middle-aged woman with Graves' hyperthyroidism.

The rearrangement links TRBV7-2 to TRBJ2-3, with TRBD1 matching 7 bases. This CDR3 is built from 15 residues. CDR1 is SGHTA and CDR2 is FQGNSA in the germline V gene. Trimming removed 4 bases from V and 2 bases from J; junction bases left unmatched: 6. The CDR3 DNA sequence: TGTGCCAGCAGCTCCCTGACAGGGCCCACAGATACGCAGTATTTT. Translating it yields CASSSLTGPTDTQYF.

The J gene is TRBJ1-2, the V gene TRBV5-1, with D unclear. With 3 bases removed from V and 8 bases from J, the gap between germline ends came to 14 bases. This CDR3 has 13 residues. Per germline, CDR1 SGHRS and CDR2 YFSETQ. The CDR3 nucleotides are TGCGCCAGCAGCTCAGGACGGCCCAGGGGCTACACCTTC. Its protein is CASSSGRPRGYTF.

This clonotype has at least ten counts. CDR3 region: CASSLTRDSKGNTEAFF. The CDR3 DNA sequence: TGTGCCAGCAGCTTAACCCGGGACAGTAAGGGGAACACTGAAGCTTTCTTT. The chain is built from TRBV7-9 and TRBJ1-1, with 7 bases identical to TRBD1. The germline CDR1 and CDR2 sequences are SEHNR and FQNEAQ (reference sequence). J gave up 1 base and V 2 bases, and 10 bases lay outside the gene matches. The CDR3 has 17 amino acids.

This clonotype was observed a few times. The chain couples TRBV12-3 or TRBV12-4 to TRBJ2-7, with D maybe TRBD2 (6 bases). The CDR3 is 12 residues long. V shed 6 bases and J shed 6 bases, with 12 bases lying between them. CDR3 in DNA: TGTGCCAGCAGATCAGGGAGGTTCGAGCAGTACTTC. The encoded protein is CASRSGRFEQYF.

Concerning this clonotype itself: This could be a read error, since a much larger clone is one nucleotide away. This sequence joins TRBV7-9 and TRBJ1-1; 7 bases match TRBD1. Germline V CDR1 and CDR2: SEHNR, FQNEAQ (reference sequence). This CDR3 region has 15 residues. The CDR3 region has the DNA TGTACCAGCAGTCCCCAGACAGGGATCAACACTGAAGCTTTCTTT. This gives the protein CTSSPQTGINTEAFF.

This chain uses TRBV2 with TRBJ1-5; D is unresolved. Germline V gene lookup returns CDR1 SNHLY and CDR2 FYNNEI. V lost 5 bases and J lost 7, with 9 bases in between. CDR3 length: 12 residues. This CDR3 is CASSFIDQPQHF. CDR3 nucleotide sequence: TGTGCCAGCAGTTTTATCGACCAGCCCCAGCATTTT.

The rearrangement joins TRBV19 to TRBJ2-2, with TRBD1 identical over 8 bases. CDR3 length: 16 residues. With 6 bases clipped from V and 4 bases from J, the junction kept 10 bases outside the gene matches. CDR1 and CDR2 from the germline V gene are LNHDA and SQIVND (reference sequence). The CDR3 sequence: CASSGLDRVGTGELFF. CDR3 nucleotide sequence: TGTGCCAGTAGCGGCTTGGACAGGGTCGGCACCGGGGAGCTGTTTTTT.

This clonotype has only a few counts. The chain combines TRBV4-3 with TRBJ1-1; D gene unclear. The ends were cut back, 3 bases at V and 0 bases at J, with 11 bases in the middle. CDR3 length equals 15 residues. Germline lookup yields CDR1 LGHNA and CDR2 YSLEER. CDR3 sequence: CASSQAGLVNTEAFF. In DNA form, the CDR3 reads TGCGCCAGCAGCCAGGCGGGCCTAGTGAACACTGAAGCTTTCTTT.